Following are 24 T cell receptor beta chains from one sample sequenced in a study (dated by TCRdb to about 2016). Library creation used RT-PCR. The sequencing machine was an Illumina MiSeq. TCRdb redid the processing of the public reads, applying fastp at Q25 and MiXCR, and retained in-frame beta chains. Each CDR3 protein appears once, grouped with its most common genes and DNA. The sample records about 700,000 distinct CDR3 sequences, approximately 15% of which are singletons. The ten largest clones represent 3.6% of the sample. The sample consisted of memory CD4+ T cells from blood. These receptors were collected from a female donor in good health, serving as a healthy control.

This clonotype was seen a few times. This chain connects TRBV5-6 to TRBJ2-7; 9 bases match TRBD2. V was pared by 5 bases and J by 4 bases, with 13 bases of the junction left unmatched. This CDR3 comprises 16 residues. The V gene's germline CDR1 is SGHDT and CDR2 YYEEEE. CDR3 sequence reads: CASSSSWREGLYEQYF. CDR3 nucleotides: TGTGCCAGCAGTTCCTCCTGGCGGGAGGGCCTATACGAGCAGTACTTC.

The sample holds one count of this clonotype. The chain employs TRBV19 and TRBJ2-3; perhaps TRBD1 as D (6 bases). The CDR3 runs to 13 residues. Germline V gene data show CDR1 as LNHDA and CDR2 as SQIVND (reference sequence). Trimming removed 5 bases from V and 5 bases from J, with 11 bases in between. The CDR3 nucleotides are TGTGCCAGTAGTGTACGACAGGTAGATACGCAGTATTTT. Protein product: CASSVRQVDTQYF.

In its sample, this clonotype was seen a few times. CDR3 protein: CASSQDSLWGELRATDTQYF. CDR3 DNA: TGCGCCAGCAGCCAAGATTCTCTGTGGGGAGAACTTAGGGCCACAGATACGCAGTATTTT. This chain joins TRBV4-3 and TRBJ2-3, with TRBD2 as a possible D gene (5 bases). The length of the CDR3 is 20 residues. Germline V CDR1 and CDR2: LGHNA, YSLEER. V shed 0 bases and J shed 2 bases, with 24 bases lying between them.

The genes are TRBV20-1 and TRBJ1-1, with D unresolved. Germline CDR1 and CDR2: DFQATT and SNEGSKA (reference sequence). With 6 bases removed from V and 1 base from J, the gap between germline ends came to 6 bases. The CDR3 has 11 amino acids. In DNA, the CDR3 is TGCAGTGCCAAGGGGAACACTGAAGCTTTCTTT. The encoded protein is CSAKGNTEAFF.

This clonotype has more than one count but fewer than ten. The chain is built from TRBV5-1 and TRBJ2-7; 9 bases align to TRBD1. The germline V gene encodes CDR1 SGHRS and CDR2 YFSETQ. The CDR3 has 15 residues. The junction had 9 bases not matched to a gene; V was cut back by 3 bases and J by 5 bases. For the CDR3, the DNA is TGCGCCAGCAGCTCCGGGACAGGGTGGTTGGACGAGCAGTACTTC. It encodes CASSSGTGWLDEQYF.

This clonotype was found a few times. The chain recombines TRBV20-1 with TRBJ2-7; no firm D call. The CDR3 spans 8 residues. Germline V gene data show CDR1 as DFQATT and CDR2 as SNEGSKA (reference sequence). The CDR3 spells CREYEQYF. The CDR3 DNA sequence: TGCAGGGAATACGAGCAGTACTTC.

There are many counts of this clonotype. J is TRBJ1-1 and V is TRBV10-3; 8 bases fit TRBD1. Germline loops: CDR1 ENHRY, CDR2 SYGVKD. V lost 2 bases and J lost 1; bases outside the gene matches: 3. The CDR3 runs to 15 residues. CDR3 nucleotide sequence: TGTGCCATCAGTGAGACAGGGGGAACGAACACTGAAGCTTTCTTT. Its protein is CAISETGGTNTEAFF.

The chain recombines TRBV24-1 with TRBJ2-1; TRBD2 aligns across 9 bases. This CDR3 is built from 16 residues. CDR1 is KGHDR, CDR2 SFDVKD, per germline. J was trimmed by 9 bases and V by 0 bases; bases with no gene match: 8. CDR3 region: CATSDLASGVGSEQFF. CDR3 bases: TGTGCCACCAGTGATTTGGCTAGCGGGGTTGGTAGTGAGCAGTTCTTC.

This clonotype was recorded a few times. The J gene is TRBJ2-3, the V gene TRBV29-1; possible D gene TRBD2, 6 bases. CDR1 and CDR2 (germline): SQVTM, ANQGSEA. Trimming left V 5 bases short and J 5 bases short, with 23 bases between. CDR3 length: 16 amino acids. In DNA form, the CDR3 reads TGCAGCGTTAACACACCACTAGCAGGAGGGGTAGATACGCAGTATTTT. Encoded protein: CSVNTPLAGGVDTQYF.

The sample holds a few counts of this clonotype. CDR3 loop: CASSNPGTGVNEQFF. CDR3 sequence (DNA): TGTGCCAGCAGCAATCCCGGGACAGGGGTCAATGAGCAGTTCTTC. This rearrangement joins TRBV9 to TRBJ2-1; TRBD1 matches 10 bases. The CDR3 consists of 15 residues. Germline V gene sequence: CDR1 SGDLS, CDR2 YYNGEE. Unmatched junction bases numbered 7, after V lost 4 bases and J lost 6 bases.

This clonotype showed up just a few times. The chain joins TRBV6-5 to TRBJ1-6; D not certain. The germline V gene has CDR1 MNHEY and CDR2 SVGAGI. The CDR3 is made up of 13 amino acids. V was shortened by 7 bases and J by 10 bases, with 14 bases between the two germline ends. The chain's CDR3 is CASNEKGDSPLHF. The CDR3 DNA sequence: TGTGCCAGCAATGAAAAGGGAGACTCACCCCTCCACTTT.

This clonotype occurred a few times. This chain links TRBV7-8 with TRBJ1-2; 7 bases are shared with TRBD1. The V segment lost 5 bases and the J segment 6 bases; nucleotides outside the gene matches: 12. CDR3 length equals 15 residues. Germline CDR1 and CDR2: SGHVS and FQNEAQ. The CDR3 loop reads CASSLRQGGFNGYTF. The CDR3 DNA is TGTGCCAGCAGCCTAAGACAGGGCGGTTTCAATGGCTACACCTTC.

This clonotype was detected many times. The CDR3 sequence is CASSLDYQPQHF. CDR3 in DNA: TGTGCCAGCAGCTTGGATTATCAGCCCCAGCATTTT. This rearrangement joins TRBV12-3 or TRBV12-4 to TRBJ1-5; no clear D gene. V lost 6 bases to trimming and J lost 5 bases, with 8 bases between them. This CDR3 is 12 amino acids long.

J is TRBJ2-6 and V is TRBV5-8; D is ambiguous. Germline CDR1 is SGHTS and CDR2 is YDEGEE. The CDR3 covers 18 residues. Between the trimmed V and J ends, which lost 0 bases and 2 bases, there was a span of 15 bases. CDR3 DNA: TGTGCCAGCAGCTTGGCCTCTGTTGGGGTCCCTGGGGCCAACGTCCTGACTTTC. This sequence encodes CASSLASVGVPGANVLTF.

CDR3 residues: CASSQDLTLAGGPYNEQFF. The CDR3 region has the DNA TGCGCCAGCAGCCAAGATTTGACACTAGCGGGAGGGCCTTACAATGAGCAGTTCTTC. This chain links TRBV4-3 with TRBJ2-1; 13 bases agree with TRBD2. V dropped 0 bases and J dropped 4; count of bases not matched to a gene: 9. This CDR3 is built from 19 residues. The germline V gene encodes CDR1 LGHNA and CDR2 YSLEER.

CDR3 sequence reads: CASSRTDREQYF. The CDR3 nucleotides are TGTGCCAGCAGCCGGACTGATCGCGAGCAGTACTTC. V and J are TRBV27 and TRBJ2-7, with D possibly TRBD2 on 5 matching bases. V lost 6 bases to trimming and J lost 6 bases, with 12 bases between them. The germline gives CDR1 MNHEY, CDR2 SMNVEV (reference sequence). The CDR3 extends over 12 amino acids.

This chain connects TRBV9 to TRBJ2-5; no definite D call. Germline V CDR1 and CDR2: SGDLS, YYNGEE. V lost 4 bases and J lost 5, with 15 bases in between. The CDR3 runs to 14 residues. The CDR3 nucleotides are TGTGCCAGCAGCCCAATTCTAAGCGCGGAGACCCAGTACTTC. It yields the protein CASSPILSAETQYF.

This clonotype has ten or more counts. The chain recombines TRBV29-1 with TRBJ2-5; D gene uncertain. The V end lost 1 base, the J end lost 4 bases, and 4 bases lay between the germline ends. This CDR3 spans 11 amino acids. CDR1 is SQVTM and CDR2 is ANQGSEA in the germline V gene. CDR3 sequence reads: CSVEVIETQYF. In DNA, the CDR3 is TGCAGCGTTGAAGTTATAGAGACCCAGTACTTC.

In this sample, this clonotype turned up a few times. This chain connects TRBV6-6 to TRBJ2-5; D is perhaps TRBD1 or TRBD2 (5 bases each). Germline V lookup: CDR1 MNHNY, CDR2 SVGAGI (reference sequence). The CDR3 sequence is 17 residues long. V was cut by 8 bases and J by 8 bases, with 30 bases left in between. CDR3: CASARGTSNAGPITQYF. The CDR3 DNA sequence: TGTGCCAGCGCTCGGGGCACGTCAAATGCCGGCCCTATCACCCAGTACTTC.

The rearrangement joins TRBV3-1 to TRBJ2-7; weak D call: TRBD2 (6 bases). The V gene's germline CDR1 is LGHDT and CDR2 YNNKEL (reference sequence). With 2 bases removed from V and 0 bases from J, the gap between germline ends came to 20 bases. The CDR3 has 18 residues. In DNA form, the CDR3 reads TGTGCCAGCAGCCAATCATCTATGCGGGACCGTAACTCCTACGAGCAGTACTTC. Translation gives CASSQSSMRDRNSYEQYF.

In its sample, this clonotype was seen a few times. The CDR3 reads CASSLDGDYNEQFF. In nucleotides, the CDR3 is TGCGCCAGCAGCTTGGATGGAGACTACAATGAGCAGTTCTTC. The J gene is TRBJ2-1, the V gene TRBV5-1; unclear D gene. The CDR3 length is 14 residues. From germline, CDR1 is SGHRS and CDR2 YFSETQ. The germline V and J ends were trimmed by 0 bases and 3 bases, with 7 bases remaining between them. The whole variable domain, remainder taken from reference TRBV5-1 and TRBJ2-1, is KAGVTQTPRYLIKTRGQQVTLSCSPISGHRSVSWYQQTPGQGLQFLFEYFSETQRNKGNFPGRFSGRQFSNSRSEMNVSTLELGDSALYLCASSLDGDYNEQFFGPGTRLTVL.

Ten or more counts support this clonotype. The chain recombines TRBV5-1 with TRBJ2-3; no clear D. CDR3 length: 14 residues. CDR1 and CDR2 (germline): SGHRS, YFSETQ. Trimming took off 5 bases at V and 6 bases at J, with 16 bases between the two ends. The CDR3 spells CASRFRAGPDTQYF. The DNA for the CDR3 is TGCGCCAGCAGGTTCCGGGCCGGCCCCGATACGCAGTATTTT.

This chain links TRBV7-2 with TRBJ1-1; D not certain. V lost 4 bases and J 1 base, leaving 7 bases between the germline ends. The CDR3 totals 13 residues. Germline-derived CDR1 and CDR2 are SGHTA and FQGNSA. The CDR3, as DNA: TGTGCCAGCAGCTCCGGGTCGAACACTGAAGCTTTCTTT. Amino acids: CASSSGSNTEAFF. The full variable domain, rest sourced from reference TRBV7-2 and TRBJ1-1, is GAGVSQSPSNKVTEKGKDVELRCDPISGHTALYWYRQSLGQGLEFLIYFQGNSAPDKSGLPSDRFSAERTGGSVSTLTIQRTQQEDSAVYLCASSSGSNTEAFFGQGTRLTVV.

This clonotype came up many times. V is TRBV25-1 and J is TRBJ1-2; TRBD1 matches at 12 bases. V lost 2 bases, J lost 8 bases, and 9 bases stayed unmatched. In germline, CDR1 is MGHDK, CDR2 SYGVNS. This CDR3 is built from 16 residues. DNA of the CDR3: TGTGCCAGCAGTGAACGGGGGGACAGGGGGCGAGAAGGCTACACCTTC. It specifies CASSERGDRGREGYTF.